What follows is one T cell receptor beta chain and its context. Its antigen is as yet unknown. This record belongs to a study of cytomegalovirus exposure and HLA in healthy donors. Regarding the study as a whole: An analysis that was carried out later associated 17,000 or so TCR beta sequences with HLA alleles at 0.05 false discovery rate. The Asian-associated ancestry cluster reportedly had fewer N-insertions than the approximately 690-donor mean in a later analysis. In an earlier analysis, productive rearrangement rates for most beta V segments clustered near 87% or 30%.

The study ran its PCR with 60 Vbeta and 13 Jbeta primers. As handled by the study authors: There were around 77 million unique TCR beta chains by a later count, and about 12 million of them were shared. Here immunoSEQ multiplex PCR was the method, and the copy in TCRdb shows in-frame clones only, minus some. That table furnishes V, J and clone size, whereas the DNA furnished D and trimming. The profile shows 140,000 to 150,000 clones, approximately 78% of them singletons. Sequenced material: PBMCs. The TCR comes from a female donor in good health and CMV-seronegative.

CDR3 residues: CASRRLRGNTIYF. In nucleotides, the CDR3 is TGTGCCAGCAGGAGATTGAGGGGAAACACCATATATTTT. J is TRBJ1-3 and V is TRBV2; D unresolved. Germline CDR1 is SNHLY and CDR2 is FYNNEI. This CDR3 comprises 13 residues. V lost 6 bases and J lost 4, with 10 bases in between. Combining the CDR3 with reference TRBV2 and TRBJ1-3 gives the whole variable domain EPEVTQTPSHQVTQMGQEVILRCVPISNHLYFYWYRQILGQKVEFLVSFYNNEISEKSEIFDDQFSVERPDGSNFTLKIRSTKLEDSAMYFCASRRLRGNTIYFGEGSWLTVV.